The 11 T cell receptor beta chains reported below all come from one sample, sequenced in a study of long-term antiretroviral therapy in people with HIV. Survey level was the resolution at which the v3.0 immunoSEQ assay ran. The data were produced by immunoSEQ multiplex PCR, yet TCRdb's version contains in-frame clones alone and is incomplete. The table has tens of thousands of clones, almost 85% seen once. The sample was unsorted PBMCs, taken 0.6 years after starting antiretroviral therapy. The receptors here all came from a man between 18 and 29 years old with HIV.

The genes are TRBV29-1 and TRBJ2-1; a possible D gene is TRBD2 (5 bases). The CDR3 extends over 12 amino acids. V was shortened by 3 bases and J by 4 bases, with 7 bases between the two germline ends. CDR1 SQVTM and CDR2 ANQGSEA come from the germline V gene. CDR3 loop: CSVDGVYNEQFF. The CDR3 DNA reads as TGCAGCGTTGACGGGGTGTACAATGAGCAGTTCTTC.

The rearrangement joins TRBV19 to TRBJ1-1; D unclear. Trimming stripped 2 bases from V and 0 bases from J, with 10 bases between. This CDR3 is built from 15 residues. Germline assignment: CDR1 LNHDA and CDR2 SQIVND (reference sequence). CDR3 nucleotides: TGTGCCAGTAGTATAAGGAACAGCATGAACACTGAAGCTTTCTTT. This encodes CASSIRNSMNTEAFF.

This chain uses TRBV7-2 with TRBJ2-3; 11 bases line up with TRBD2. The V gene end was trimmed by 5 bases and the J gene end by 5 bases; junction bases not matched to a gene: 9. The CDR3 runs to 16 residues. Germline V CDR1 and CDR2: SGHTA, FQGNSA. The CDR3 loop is CASSTLAGGGVDTQYF. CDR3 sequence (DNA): TGTGCCAGCAGCACTTTAGCGGGAGGGGGGGTAGATACGCAGTATTTT.

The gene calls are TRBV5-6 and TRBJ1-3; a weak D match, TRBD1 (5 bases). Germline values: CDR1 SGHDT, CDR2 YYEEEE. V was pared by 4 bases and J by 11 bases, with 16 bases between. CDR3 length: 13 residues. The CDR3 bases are TGTGCCAGCAGCAACGGCAGGGTACATCCCATATATTTT. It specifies CASSNGRVHPIYF.

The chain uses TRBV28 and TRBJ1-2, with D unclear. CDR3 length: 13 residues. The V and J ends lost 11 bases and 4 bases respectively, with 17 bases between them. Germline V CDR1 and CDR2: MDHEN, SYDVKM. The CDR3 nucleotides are TGTGCCTCTCTATCTCGGGCGGTCTATGGCTACACCTTC. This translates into CASLSRAVYGYTF.

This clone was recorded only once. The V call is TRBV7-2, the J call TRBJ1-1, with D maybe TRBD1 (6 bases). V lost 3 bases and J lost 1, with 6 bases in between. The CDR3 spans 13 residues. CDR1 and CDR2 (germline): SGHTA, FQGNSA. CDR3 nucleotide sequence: TGTGCCAGCAGCTTGGGGGCGAACACTGAAGCTTTCTTT. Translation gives CASSLGANTEAFF.

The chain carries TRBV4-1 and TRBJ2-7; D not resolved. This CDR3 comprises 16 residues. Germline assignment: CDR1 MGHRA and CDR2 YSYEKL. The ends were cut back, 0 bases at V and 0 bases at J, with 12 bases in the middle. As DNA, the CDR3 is TGCGCCAGCAGCCAAGATTGGGGTGGATACTCCTACGAGCAGTACTTC. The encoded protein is CASSQDWGGYSYEQYF.

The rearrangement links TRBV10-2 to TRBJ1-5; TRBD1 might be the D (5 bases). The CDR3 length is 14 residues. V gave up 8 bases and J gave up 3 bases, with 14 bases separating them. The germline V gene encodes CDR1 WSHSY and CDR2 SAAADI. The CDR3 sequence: CASGGGTSNQPQHF. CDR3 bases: TGCGCCAGCGGGGGGGGGACCTCCAATCAGCCCCAGCATTTT.

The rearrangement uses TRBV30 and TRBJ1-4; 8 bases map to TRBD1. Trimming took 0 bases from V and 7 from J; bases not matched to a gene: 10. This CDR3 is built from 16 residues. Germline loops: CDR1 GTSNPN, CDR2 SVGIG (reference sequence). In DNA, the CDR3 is TGTGCCTGGAGTGTAGCAGGGGGCGGCGTCCCTGAAAAACTGTTTTTT. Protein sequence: CAWSVAGGGVPEKLFF.

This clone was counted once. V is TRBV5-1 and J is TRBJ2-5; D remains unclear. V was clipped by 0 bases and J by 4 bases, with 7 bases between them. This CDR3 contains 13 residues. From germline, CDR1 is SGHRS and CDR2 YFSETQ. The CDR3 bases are TGCGCCAGCAGCTTGGATCGGAGAGAGACCCAGTACTTC. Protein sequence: CASSLDRRETQYF. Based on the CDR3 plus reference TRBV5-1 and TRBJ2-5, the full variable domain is KAGVTQTPRYLIKTRGQQVTLSCSPISGHRSVSWYQQTPGQGLQFLFEYFSETQRNKGNFPGRFSGRQFSNSRSEMNVSTLELGDSALYLCASSLDRRETQYFGPGTRLLVL.

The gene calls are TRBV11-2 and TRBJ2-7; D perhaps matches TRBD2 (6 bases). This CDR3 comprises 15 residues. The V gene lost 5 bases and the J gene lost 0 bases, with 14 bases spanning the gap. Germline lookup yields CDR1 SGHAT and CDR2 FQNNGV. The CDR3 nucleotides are TGTGCCAGCAGCGGCGGTCTAGCGCTCTCCTACGAGCAGTACTTC. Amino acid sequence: CASSGGLALSYEQYF.